What follows are 22 T cell receptor beta chains derived from one specimen sequenced in a study of T cells in Graves' hyperthyroidism and ophthalmopathy. RNA transcripts were the template for amplifying TCR beta CDR3 regions. The HTBI set primed first-round TCR CDR3 RT-PCR. TCRdb processed the multiplex PCR reads anew with MiXCR; each CDR3 protein has one entry. The sample lists 640,000 or so distinct CDR3 sequences; about 14% were seen once. Sequenced: blood. These receptors were taken from a woman between 18 and 29 years old with Graves' ophthalmopathy.

The rearrangement uses TRBV20-1 and TRBJ1-2; 8 bases align to TRBD1. CDR3 size: 16 residues. The germline gives CDR1 DFQATT, CDR2 SNEGSKA (reference sequence). CDR3 residues: CSIRTGTFSRDYGYTF. DNA for the CDR3: TGCAGCATTAGGACAGGGACCTTTTCTCGGGACTATGGCTACACCTTC.

This clonotype was observed many times. The chain has TRBV15 and TRBJ1-2; D uncertain. The V end lost 0 bases, the J end lost 7 bases, and 9 bases lay between the germline ends. The germline V gene has CDR1 LNHNV and CDR2 YYDKDF (reference sequence). The CDR3 extends over 13 amino acids. The CDR3 DNA reads as TGTGCCACCAGCAGAGAGAACAGCTTTGGCTACACCTTC. Translated, it gives CATSRENSFGYTF.

This clonotype was seen repeatedly, ten times or more. The chain uses TRBV20-1 and TRBJ2-3; a possible D gene is TRBD2 (6 bases). CDR1 DFQATT and CDR2 SNEGSKA come from the germline V gene (reference sequence). The CDR3 has 12 amino acids. The V gene lost 6 bases and the J gene lost 4 bases, with 11 bases spanning the gap. The CDR3 DNA is TGCAGTGCGGCGCGGGGCCCAGATACGCAGTATTTT. Amino acids: CSAARGPDTQYF.

There are many counts of this clonotype. The V call is TRBV28, the J call TRBJ2-1; 9 nucleotides line up with TRBD1. The CDR3 covers 15 residues. Trimming took 3 bases from V and 4 from J; bases not matched to a gene: 4. The germline CDR1 and CDR2 sequences are MDHEN and SYDVKM. The CDR3, as DNA: TGTGCCAGCAGTTTGCGGGACAGGGCGTACAATGAGCAGTTCTTC. It specifies CASSLRDRAYNEQFF.

The chain joins TRBV4-3 to TRBJ2-5; 7 nucleotides agree with TRBD1. J was trimmed by 2 bases and V by 1 base; bases with no gene match: 10. Germline V gives CDR1 LGHNA, CDR2 YSLEER. The CDR3 consists of 17 residues. DNA for the CDR3: TGCGCCAGCAGCCAAGGGGACAGACTAAGGGGGCAAGAGACCCAGTACTTC. Translating it yields CASSQGDRLRGQETQYF.

This chain joins TRBV5-1 and TRBJ1-1; perhaps TRBD1 as D (5 bases). Germline V gene data show CDR1 as SGHRS and CDR2 as YFSETQ. The CDR3 contains 17 residues. The germline V and J ends were trimmed by 0 bases and 1 base, with 16 bases remaining between them. This CDR3 reads CASSLAGRGRGNTEAFF. In DNA form, the CDR3 reads TGCGCCAGCAGCTTGGCCGGGAGAGGGAGGGGGAACACTGAAGCTTTCTTT.

The V gene is TRBV6-2 or TRBV6-3, the J gene TRBJ2-3, with a possible D match to TRBD2 (6 bases). The germline V and J ends were trimmed by 2 bases and 7 bases, with 10 bases remaining between them. The CDR3 loop spans 13 amino acids. The V gene's germline CDR1 is MNHEY and CDR2 SVGEGT. The CDR3 DNA is TGTGCCAGCAGTTACGCCGGACTAAATACGCAGTATTTT. Translating gives CASSYAGLNTQYF.

This clonotype was picked up many times. This rearrangement joins TRBV12-3 or TRBV12-4 to TRBJ2-7, with a tentative D call TRBD2 (6 bases). CDR3 length equals 14 residues. The V and J ends lost 5 bases and 2 bases respectively, with 13 bases between them. CDR3 sequence reads: CASSPGVPPYEQYF. For the CDR3, the DNA is TGTGCCAGCAGTCCGGGAGTCCCCCCCTACGAGCAGTACTTC.

This clonotype occurred many times. V is TRBV28 and J is TRBJ1-2; D is ambiguous. The CDR3 runs to 12 residues. Trimming took 2 bases from V and 5 from J, leaving 6 bases between them. Germline CDR1 is MDHEN and CDR2 is SYDVKM. CDR3 DNA: TGTGCCAGCAGTTTAGGGCAGTATGGCTACACCTTC. It codes for CASSLGQYGYTF.

Worth noting for this clonotype: This could be a read error, since a much larger clone is one nucleotide away. The chain joins TRBV28 to TRBJ1-1; D is unclear. In germline, CDR1 is MDHEN, CDR2 SYDVKM. This CDR3 is 13 amino acids long. CDR3 sequence reads: CASSLPQVTEASF. Here the CDR3 DNA reads TGTGCCAGCAGTTTGCCCCAGGTCACTGAAGCTTCCTTT.

This clonotype was seen more than once but under ten times. The genes are TRBV2 and TRBJ1-5; D may be TRBD1 (6 bases). Trimming shortened V by 4 bases and J by 2 bases, and 15 bases separated the two germline ends. CDR3 length: 16 amino acids. The germline gives CDR1 SNHLY, CDR2 FYNNEI. This CDR3 reads CASSGPREGGNQPQHF. CDR3 sequence (DNA): TGTGCCAGCAGTGGACCCAGGGAGGGGGGCAATCAGCCCCAGCATTTT.

Ten or more counts support this clonotype. The J gene is TRBJ1-5, the V gene TRBV7-8, with D tentatively TRBD1 (6 bases). Trimming cost V 5 bases and J 3 bases, with 11 bases left between them. Germline V gene lookup returns CDR1 SGHVS and CDR2 FQNEAQ. The CDR3 covers 14 residues. DNA for the CDR3: TGTGCCAGCAGCGGAGGACAGTTCAATCAGCCCCAGCATTTT. Translation gives CASSGGQFNQPQHF.

Concerning this clonotype itself: A much larger clone differs from this one at a single base, so this may be a read error. The V and J genes are TRBV27 and TRBJ1-1; 7 bases align to TRBD1. Germline lookup yields CDR1 MNHEY and CDR2 SMNVEV (reference sequence). With 5 bases clipped from V and 3 bases from J, the junction kept 15 bases outside the gene matches. CDR3 length: 17 residues. In DNA form, the CDR3 reads TGTGCCAGCAGTCTAAGTATAATTCCAGGGGGTCACACTGAAGCTTTCTTT. Residues: CASSLSIIPGGHTEAFF.

In this sample, this clonotype turned up many times. The chain uses TRBV3-1 and TRBJ1-2; perhaps TRBD1 as D (6 bases). CDR1 and CDR2 (germline): LGHDT, YNNKEL (reference sequence). The CDR3 sequence is 13 residues long. With 4 bases removed from V and 6 bases from J, the gap between germline ends came to 12 bases. For the CDR3, the DNA is TGTGCCAGCAGCCCTCAGGACAGAAATGGCTACACCTTC. Protein sequence: CASSPQDRNGYTF.

This clonotype was seen at least ten times. The chain recombines TRBV9 with TRBJ1-4, with D unresolved. There are 14 residues in the CDR3. Germline V gene data show CDR1 as SGDLS and CDR2 as YYNGEE. Trimming took off 4 bases at V and 10 bases at J, with 17 bases between the two ends. The DNA for the CDR3 is TGTGCCAGCAGCCCACGGACGGCGAACGGAAAACTGTTTTTT. Translating gives CASSPRTANGKLFF.

This clonotype showed up just a few times. V usage is TRBV30 and J usage is TRBJ2-7; possibly TRBD1 or TRBD2 for D (9 bases each). The CDR3 spans 16 residues. Germline V gene sequence: CDR1 GTSNPN, CDR2 SVGIG (reference sequence). V lost 8 bases and J lost 6, with 29 bases in between. The CDR3 region is CAGSGDREREVCEQYF. The CDR3 DNA follows: TGTGCCGGTAGCGGGGACAGGGAGCGGGAGGTCTGCGAGCAGTACTTC.

The genes are TRBV20-1 and TRBJ2-7, with D possibly TRBD1 on 6 matching bases. There are 15 residues in the CDR3. Trimming stripped 6 bases from V and 0 bases from J, with 18 bases between. Germline CDR1 DFQATT, CDR2 SNEGSKA (reference sequence). CDR3 residues: CSAEGVLDSSYEQYF. The CDR3 DNA follows: TGCAGTGCCGAGGGGGTGCTTGACAGCTCCTACGAGCAGTACTTC.

CDR3 in DNA: TGTGCCAGCAGCCAAGTTAACAGGGCTGATTCACCCCTCCACTTT. Amino acids: CASSQVNRADSPLHF. The chain uses TRBV4-2 and TRBJ1-6; tentative D call: TRBD1 (6 bases). Trimming pared 1 base from V and 8 bases from J, leaving 12 bases between. Germline V gene lookup returns CDR1 LGHNA and CDR2 YNFKEQ. The CDR3 runs to 15 residues.

This clonotype was counted only a few times. This chain joins TRBV6-2 or TRBV6-3 and TRBJ2-5, with 7 bases matching TRBD1. Germline CDR1 MNHEY, CDR2 SVGEGT. V gave up 8 bases and J gave up 5 bases; unmatched junction bases: 8. CDR3 length: 13 amino acids. The CDR3 nucleotides read TGTGCCAGCTCGTCGACAGGGAGTGAGACCCAGTACTTC. Its protein product is CASSSTGSETQYF.

In this sample, this clonotype turned up many times. The rearrangement links TRBV30 to TRBJ2-1, with a weak D call TRBD2 (5 bases). CDR1 GTSNPN and CDR2 SVGIG come from the germline V gene (reference sequence). The germline V and J ends were trimmed by 4 bases and 9 bases, with 10 bases remaining between them. This CDR3 spans 11 amino acids. The CDR3 DNA reads as TGTGCCTGGACGGGGTTGAGTGAGCAGTTCTTC. It codes for CAWTGLSEQFF.

The chain is built from TRBV20-1 and TRBJ2-1; 8 bases match TRBD2. Unmatched junction bases numbered 10, after V lost 6 bases and J lost 0 bases. Germline CDR1 reads DFQATT; CDR2 reads SNEGSKA (reference sequence). The CDR3 consists of 16 residues. As DNA, the CDR3 is TGCAGTGCCCCCACTAGCGGCTGGTACTCCTACAATGAGCAGTTCTTC. It encodes CSAPTSGWYSYNEQFF.

This clonotype occurred a few times. The V and J genes are TRBV27 and TRBJ1-5; D possibly corresponds to TRBD1 (6 bases). V was clipped by 8 bases and J by 6 bases, with 11 bases between them. CDR1 is MNHEY and CDR2 is SMNVEV in the germline V gene (reference sequence). The CDR3 is 12 amino acids. CDR3 protein: CASGTGFQPQHF. In nucleotides, the CDR3 is TGTGCCAGCGGAACAGGGTTTCAGCCCCAGCATTTT.